The clone carrying this T cell receptor beta chain was recorded once. Its antigen remains unknown. This entry belongs to a study of CD8+CD57+ T cells in acquired aplastic anemia. TCR beta VDJ combinations and CDR3 sequences were profiled from genomic DNA. MiXCR, run by TCRdb on the reads, gives a single entry per CDR3 protein. The sample contains hundreds of thousands of distinct CDR3 sequences, roughly a third of which appear only once. The CDR3 length is 16 residues. Germline V gives CDR1 DFQATT, CDR2 SNEGSKA (reference sequence). Trimming shortened V by 3 bases and J by 4 bases, and 18 bases separated the two germline ends. Patients picked for sequencing had shown CD8+CD57+ cell expansion detected by flow cytometry. Study conclusions and caveats: Common to patients and controls were approximately 30 CD8+ CDR3 sequences. Patients and controls were not found to differ significantly in CD8+ Simpson's diversity.

This receptor was obtained from a human donor with aplastic anemia. The chain couples TRBV20-1 to TRBJ2-2, with D possibly TRBD1 on 5 matching bases. Sequencing was done on a sample of sorted CD4+, CD8+, or CD8+CD57+ T cells (not recorded which) from PBMCs. The CDR3 spells CSASSAGQRGTGELFF. CDR3 bases: TGCAGTGCTAGCTCGGCAGGACAAAGGGGCACCGGGGAGCTGTTTTTT.